Below are 23 T cell receptor beta chains sequenced from a single sample in a study of blood T cells in healthy people across ages. A second about 6 to 12 cycle PCR used barcoded and J-beta primers. TCRdb itself ran the 5' RACE reads through MiXCR, one entry per CDR3 protein. The table lists about 1.5 million distinct CDR3 sequences, 35% to 45% of them singletons. Sequences were obtained from blood. These receptors all stem from a woman aged 18-29 years in good health.

The rearrangement joins TRBV28 to TRBJ2-7, with TRBD1 matching 9 bases. Germline values: CDR1 MDHEN, CDR2 SYDVKM. The CDR3 is made up of 16 amino acids. Trimming cost V 5 bases and J 2 bases; bases outside gene matches: 10. The CDR3 DNA reads TGTGCCAGCAGTCCGCGGACAGGGGCTAAGACCTACGAGCAGTACTTC. Translation gives CASSPRTGAKTYEQYF.

This clonotype has only one observation. The chain combines TRBV5-1 with TRBJ2-5; tentatively, D is TRBD1 (6 bases). The CDR3 sequence is 14 residues long. Trimming took off 4 bases at V and 0 bases at J, with 10 bases between the two ends. Per germline, CDR1 SGHRS and CDR2 YFSETQ. DNA of the CDR3: TGCGCCAGCAGCCTTAGACAGGACCAAGAGACCCAGTACTTC. This translates into CASSLRQDQETQYF.

This clonotype came up a few times. The gene calls are TRBV11-2 and TRBJ2-1; a possible D gene is TRBD1 (6 bases). CDR3 length: 15 residues. CDR1 is SGHAT, CDR2 FQNNGV, per germline. Trimming took 6 bases from V and 4 from J, leaving 16 bases between them. The CDR3 loop is CASSSPRGPYNEQFF. For the CDR3, the DNA is TGTGCCAGCAGTAGCCCCAGGGGACCATACAATGAGCAGTTCTTC. Based on the CDR3 plus reference TRBV11-2 and TRBJ2-1, the full variable domain is EAGVAQSPRYKIIEKRQSVAFWCNPISGHATLYWYQQILGQGPKLLIQFQNNGVVDDSQLPKDRFSAERLKGVDSTLKIQPAKLEDSAVYLCASSSPRGPYNEQFFGPGTRLTVL.

The chain uses TRBV30 and TRBJ2-3; D remains unclear. V shed 4 bases and J shed 2 bases, with 10 bases lying between them. This CDR3 spans 13 amino acids. Germline-derived CDR1 and CDR2 are GTSNPN and SVGIG (reference sequence). CDR3 in amino acids: CAWIGVDTDTQYF. The CDR3 nucleotides are TGTGCCTGGATCGGCGTGGACACAGATACGCAGTATTTT.

This sequence joins TRBV27 and TRBJ2-1, with D unresolved. This CDR3 has 13 residues. Germline V CDR1 and CDR2: MNHEY, SMNVEV (reference sequence). With 2 bases removed from V and 6 bases from J, the gap between germline ends came to 8 bases. The CDR3: CASSLQESNEQFF. The CDR3 coding sequence is TGTGCCAGCAGTTTACAGGAGAGCAATGAGCAGTTCTTC.

This clonotype turned up a few times. The J gene is TRBJ1-2, the V gene TRBV28; D unclear. This CDR3 spans 11 amino acids. CDR1 MDHEN and CDR2 SYDVKM come from the germline V gene. V was trimmed by 3 bases and J by 3 bases, leaving 2 bases between them. CDR3 coding DNA: TGTGCCAGCAGTTTTGACTATGGCTACACCTTC. Translation gives CASSFDYGYTF.

To note about this clonotype: One end of the junction does not line up with germline, which may come from a read error. This chain joins TRBV27 and TRBJ2-1; D is possibly TRBD1 or TRBD2 (5 bases each). Germline lookup yields CDR1 MNHEY and CDR2 SMNVEV (reference sequence). The CDR3 has 15 residues. CDR3 coding DNA: TGTGCCAGCAGCCCTTACGGGGACGGTTACAATGGGCAGTTCTTC. It yields the protein CASSPYGDGYNGQFF.

This clonotype was found a few times. This sequence joins TRBV20-1 and TRBJ1-2, with D unclear. CDR3 length: 11 amino acids. Trimming pared 0 bases from V and 8 bases from J, leaving 7 bases between. The germline V gene encodes CDR1 DFQATT and CDR2 SNEGSKA (reference sequence). The CDR3 sequence is CSAREGGGYTF. As DNA, the CDR3 is TGCAGTGCTAGAGAAGGTGGAGGCTACACCTTC.

Notes on this clonotype: At one end, the junction sequence differs from germline, possibly due to a read error. The chain combines TRBV19 with TRBJ2-2; 10 bases match TRBD2. Germline V CDR1 and CDR2: LNHDA, SQIVND (reference sequence). CDR3 length: 16 amino acids. The CDR3 nucleotides read TGTACCAGTAGTCCTCCTAGCGGGAGAAGTACCGGGGAGCTGTTTTTT. Amino acid sequence: CTSSPPSGRSTGELFF.

The chain has TRBV19 and TRBJ2-3; 12 bases are a match to TRBD2. The germline V gene has CDR1 LNHDA and CDR2 SQIVND (reference sequence). With V trimmed by 4 bases and J by 6 bases, 8 bases remained unmatched. The CDR3 consists of 16 residues. DNA of the CDR3: TGTGCCAGTAGTAACCGACTAGCGGGAGACCCCGATACGCAGTATTTT. Its protein product is CASSNRLAGDPDTQYF.

The CDR3 coding sequence is TGTGCCAGCAGCCACACTAGCGGGAGATGGTACGAGCAGTACTTC. Protein sequence: CASSHTSGRWYEQYF. The rearrangement links TRBV12-3 or TRBV12-4 to TRBJ2-7; 11 nucleotides align to TRBD2. Unmatched junction bases numbered 8, after V lost 6 bases and J lost 4 bases. This CDR3 is built from 15 residues.

The chain couples TRBV20-1 to TRBJ2-5; D could derive from TRBD1 or TRBD2 (5 bases each). The germline gives CDR1 DFQATT, CDR2 SNEGSKA (reference sequence). This CDR3 is 11 amino acids long. V lost 2 bases to trimming and J lost 7 bases, with 8 bases between them. The CDR3: CSARYGGTQYF. In nucleotides, the CDR3 is TGCAGTGCTAGATATGGGGGGACCCAGTACTTC.

This clonotype has just a few counts. This chain joins TRBV7-2 and TRBJ2-3, with TRBD1 as a possible D gene (5 bases). Germline CDR1 SGHTA, CDR2 FQGNSA. This CDR3 comprises 15 residues. V dropped 1 base and J dropped 3 bases, with 11 bases sitting between them. The CDR3 DNA reads as TGTGCCAGCAGCTTAGTTGTCAGGGCGACAGATACGCAGTATTTT. Translated: CASSLVVRATDTQYF.

The chain links TRBV4-3 to TRBJ1-2; D call uncertain. This CDR3 is built from 19 residues. V lost 1 base and J 2 bases, leaving 23 bases between the germline ends. Germline values: CDR1 LGHNA, CDR2 YSLEER. The CDR3, as DNA: TGCGCCAGCAGCCAAGGTTACGGGATAAAAGGCGGTATCAACTATGGCTACACCTTC. Its protein is CASSQGYGIKGGINYGYTF.

V and J are TRBV6-1 and TRBJ2-3, with D possibly matching TRBD2 (5 bases). V gave up 6 bases and J gave up 2 bases, with 6 bases separating them. Germline CDR1 MNHNS, CDR2 SASEGT. CDR3 length: 12 amino acids. The CDR3 protein is CASRDFTDTQYF. CDR3 nucleotides: TGTGCCAGCAGGGACTTCACAGATACGCAGTATTTT.

This rearrangement joins TRBV4-3 to TRBJ1-1, with TRBD1 matching 9 bases. Germline values: CDR1 LGHNA, CDR2 YSLEER. CDR3 length: 16 residues. Trimming cost V 7 bases and J 2 bases; bases outside gene matches: 11. This chain's CDR3 is CASTPGTGIQNTEAFF. In nucleotides, the CDR3 is TGCGCCAGCACACCCGGGACAGGGATCCAAAACACTGAAGCTTTCTTT.

A remark on this clonotype: The junction departs from the called germline gene at one end, perhaps through a read error. The chain is built from TRBV24-1 and TRBJ1-2, with D unclear. The germline CDR1 and CDR2 sequences are KGHDR and SFDVKD. This CDR3 comprises 12 residues. CDR3 sequence: CVTSDSGDGYTF. The CDR3 DNA reads TGTGTCACCAGTGATTCAGGAGATGGCTACACCTTC.

The chain employs TRBV6-5 and TRBJ2-7; 7 bases line up with TRBD2. The CDR3 has 11 amino acids. The V gene end was trimmed by 6 bases and the J gene end by 11 bases; junction bases not matched to a gene: 7. Germline values: CDR1 MNHEY, CDR2 SVGAGI. The chain's CDR3 is CASSRGTSEYF. CDR3 DNA sequence: TGTGCCAGCAGCCGCGGTACTAGCGAGTACTTC.

The V gene is TRBV11-2, the J gene TRBJ1-1; D is ambiguous. The CDR3 contains 15 residues. Per the germline V gene, CDR1 is SGHAT and CDR2 is FQNNGV. Trimming removed 6 bases at V and 2 bases at J, with 16 bases between. CDR3 nucleotides: TGTGCCAGCAGGTTGGCGTTGGGAAGAAACACTGAAGCTTTCTTT. The encoded protein is CASRLALGRNTEAFF.

This clonotype appeared a few times. The chain recombines TRBV20-1 with TRBJ2-1; D gene uncertain. The CDR3 is made up of 15 amino acids. With 1 base removed from V and 0 bases from J, the gap between germline ends came to 10 bases. Germline V gene lookup returns CDR1 DFQATT and CDR2 SNEGSKA (reference sequence). The CDR3 spells CSARVLDRSYNEQFF. DNA of the CDR3: TGCAGTGCTAGAGTGCTAGACCGCTCCTACAATGAGCAGTTCTTC.

The CDR3 protein is CASSQDRGGLHTDTQYF. As DNA, the CDR3 is TGCGCCAGCAGCCAAGACCGAGGGGGGCTACACACAGATACGCAGTATTTT. The chain couples TRBV4-3 to TRBJ2-3; tentatively, D is TRBD1 or TRBD2 (6 bases each). The germline gives CDR1 LGHNA, CDR2 YSLEER. Trimming left V 0 bases short and J 2 bases short, with 15 bases between. The CDR3 is 17 residues long.

The chain couples TRBV29-1 to TRBJ2-3, with D maybe TRBD1 (6 bases). This CDR3 spans 16 amino acids. Per the germline V gene, CDR1 is SQVTM and CDR2 is ANQGSEA. The CDR3 loop is CGATAGSGEYTDTQYF. As DNA, the CDR3 is TGCGGCGCCACCGCTGGGTCAGGGGAATACACAGATACGCAGTATTTT.

The rearrangement links TRBV21-1 to TRBJ1-2; TRBD1 was called by the table and not checked on the DNA. TRBV21-1 is marked as a pseudogene. This CDR3 contains 16 residues. This CDR3 is CASIPIGGSAIYGYTF. The CDR3 DNA is TGTGCCAGCATCCCGATAGGGGGATCCGCGATCTATGGCTACACCTTC.